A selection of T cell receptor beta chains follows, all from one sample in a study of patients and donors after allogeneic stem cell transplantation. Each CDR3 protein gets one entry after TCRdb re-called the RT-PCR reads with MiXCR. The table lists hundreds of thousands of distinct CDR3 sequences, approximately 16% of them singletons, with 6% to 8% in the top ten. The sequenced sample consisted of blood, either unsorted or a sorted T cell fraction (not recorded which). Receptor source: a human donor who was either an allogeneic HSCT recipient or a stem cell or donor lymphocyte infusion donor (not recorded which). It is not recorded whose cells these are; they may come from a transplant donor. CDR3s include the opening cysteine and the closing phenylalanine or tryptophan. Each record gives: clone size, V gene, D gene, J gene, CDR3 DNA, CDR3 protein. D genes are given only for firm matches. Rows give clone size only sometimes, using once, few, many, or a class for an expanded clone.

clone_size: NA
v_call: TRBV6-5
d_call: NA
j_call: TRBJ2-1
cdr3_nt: TGTGCCAGCAGTTACTCTCTACTAGCTGGTCGGTACAATGAGCAGTTCTTC
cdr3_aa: CASSYSLLAGRYNEQFF

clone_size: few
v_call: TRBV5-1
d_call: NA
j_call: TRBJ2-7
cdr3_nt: TGCGCCAGCAGCCACAACTACGAGCAGTACTTC
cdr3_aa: CASSHNYEQYF

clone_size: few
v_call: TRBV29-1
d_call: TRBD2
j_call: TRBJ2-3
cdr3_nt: TGCAGCGTTCGGACTAGCGGGGATACGCAGTATTTT
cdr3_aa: CSVRTSGDTQYF

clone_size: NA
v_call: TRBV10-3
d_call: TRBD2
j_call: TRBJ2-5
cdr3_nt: TGTGCCATCAGTGAGGTACTAGCGGGGGGGCTCCAAGAGACCCAGTACTTC
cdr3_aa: CAISEVLAGGLQETQYF

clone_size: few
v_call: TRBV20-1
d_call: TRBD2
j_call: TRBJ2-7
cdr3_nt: TGCAGTGCTCCCCCCCCGGGACTAGTCGGCGAGCAGTACTTC
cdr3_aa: CSAPPPGLVGEQYF

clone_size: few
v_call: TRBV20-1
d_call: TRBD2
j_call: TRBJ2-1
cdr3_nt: TGCAGTGCTTTACCCCTAGCGGGGGCCTACAATGAGCAGTTCTTC
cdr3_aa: CSALPLAGAYNEQFF

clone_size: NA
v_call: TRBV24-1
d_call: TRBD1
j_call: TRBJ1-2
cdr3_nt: TGTGCCACCAGTGATTCCTCGACAGGGCGCTATGGCTACACCTTC
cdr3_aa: CATSDSSTGRYGYTF

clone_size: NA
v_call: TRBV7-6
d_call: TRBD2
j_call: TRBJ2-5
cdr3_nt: TGTGCCAGCAATGGGCAGTCGGCGGGGGCCCAGTACTTC
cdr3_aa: CASNGQSAGAQYF

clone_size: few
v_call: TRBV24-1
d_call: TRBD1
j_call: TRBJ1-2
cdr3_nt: TGTGCCACCAGTGGTCCGGGACAGGGCTATGGCTACACCTTC
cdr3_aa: CATSGPGQGYGYTF

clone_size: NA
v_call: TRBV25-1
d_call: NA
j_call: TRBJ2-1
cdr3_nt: TGTGCCAGCAGTGACATTAGCTCCTACAATGAGCAGTTCTTC
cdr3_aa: CASSDISSYNEQFF

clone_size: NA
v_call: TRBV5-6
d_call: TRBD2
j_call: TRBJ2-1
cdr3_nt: TGTGCCAGCAGCACCCCGGGGGGGACTAGCGGCCTTTGGGGCAATGAGCAGTTCTTC
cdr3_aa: CASSTPGGTSGLWGNEQFF

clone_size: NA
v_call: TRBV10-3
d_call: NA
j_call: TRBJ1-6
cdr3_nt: TGTGCCATCCGCAAAGATCCAAAGGCATCCTCCTATAATTCACCCCTCCACTTT
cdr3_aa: CAIRKDPKASSYNSPLHF

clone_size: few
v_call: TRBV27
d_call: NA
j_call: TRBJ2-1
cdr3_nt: TGTGCCAGCAGTTTTTATCAGGAGCATGAGCAGTTCTTC
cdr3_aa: CASSFYQEHEQFF

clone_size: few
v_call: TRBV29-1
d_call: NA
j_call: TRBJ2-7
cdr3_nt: TGCAGCGTTGACCATAACTACGAGCAGTACTTC
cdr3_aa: CSVDHNYEQYF

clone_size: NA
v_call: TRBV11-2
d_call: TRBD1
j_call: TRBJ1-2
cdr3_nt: TGTGCCAGCAGCCCCCGGGACAGGGATCTAGATGCTAACTATGGCTACACCTTC
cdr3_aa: CASSPRDRDLDANYGYTF

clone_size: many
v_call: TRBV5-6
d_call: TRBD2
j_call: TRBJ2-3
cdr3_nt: TGTGCCAGCAGCCTACTAGCGGGGGGGCCGACGGATACGCAGTATTTT
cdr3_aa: CASSLLAGGPTDTQYF

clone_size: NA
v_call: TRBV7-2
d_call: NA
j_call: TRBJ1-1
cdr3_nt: TGTGCCAGCAGCTTAATGGTCGGATTGACTGAAGCTTTCTTT
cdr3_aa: CASSLMVGLTEAFF

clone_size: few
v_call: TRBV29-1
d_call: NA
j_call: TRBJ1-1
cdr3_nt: TGCAGCGCAGACACCGGGGGCACTGAAGCTTTCTTT
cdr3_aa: CSADTGGTEAFF